This T cell receptor (beta chain) appears in the sequencing data of a study of T-cell reconstitution after alpha-beta-depleted transplantation in children. General study points: Expanded graft clones numbering several hundred reportedly gave rise to alpha-beta T cells about two months after transplant.

This sample's TCRbeta library carried unique molecular identifier barcodes. Via MiXCR, TCRdb re-called the PCR reads, giving one row per CDR3 protein. The sample consists of a few hundred thousand distinct CDR3 sequences, 11% of them appearing once. This clonotype was seen many times. What it binds is unknown. The trim removed 4 bases at V and 4 bases at J, leaving 13 bases unmatched. This CDR3 comprises 16 residues. This sample comprised peripheral blood, obtained 180 days after TCRalphabeta/CD19-depleted stem cell transplant. The receptor was derived from a male patient under 10 years old who had a stem cell transplant for chronic granulomatous disease, so the T cells may come from the graft donor. The V and J genes are TRBV23-1 and TRBJ2-7; TRBD1 aligns across 7 bases. TRBV23-1 is treated as an ORF (open reading frame) with a function not yet certain. CDR3 coding DNA: TGCGCCAGCAGTCCACCCCCCGGGGACAGAATATACGAGCAGTACTTC. It translates to CASSPPPGDRIYEQYF.